Shown below are 22 T cell receptor beta chains from a single sample sequenced in a study of cytomegalovirus exposure and HLA in healthy donors (dated by TCRdb to the late 2010s). Receptor amplification or capture employed the immunoSEQ multiplex PCR assay. A mixture of 60 forward primers for TCR Vbeta segments and 13 reverse primers for TCR Jbeta segments was used in the multiplex PCR. TCRdb limited this immuneACCESS table to in-frame rearrangements with V and J called. A share of clones is missing; checked studies link under half to unresolved V genes, and the rest is unexplained. The sample contains fewer than 150,000 clones, around 76% of them found a single time. Of the sample, about 32% is held by the ten largest clones. The sample was PBMCs. These receptors all come from a man between 60 and 70 years old in good health and CMV-seropositive.

This chain joins TRBV5-8 and TRBJ1-5; no clear D gene. The CDR3 runs 13 residues. Trimming stripped 6 bases from V and 4 bases from J, with 11 bases between. Germline values: CDR1 SGHTS, CDR2 YDEGEE. The CDR3 bases are TGTGCCAGCACCGAGGTTCCAAATCAGCCCCAGCATTTT. As protein: CASTEVPNQPQHF.

The chain couples TRBV9 to TRBJ2-1; TRBD1 might be the D (7 bases). This CDR3 is built from 16 residues. Germline assignment: CDR1 SGDLS and CDR2 YYNGEE. V was trimmed by 2 bases and J by 2 bases, leaving 14 bases between them. For the CDR3, the DNA is TGTGCCAGCAGCGTGCGGGACAGAAACACCTACAATGAGCAGTTCTTC. Protein sequence: CASSVRDRNTYNEQFF.

This chain joins TRBV18 and TRBJ1-6; 7 nucleotides line up with TRBD1. V trimming: 3 bases; J trimming: 9 bases; junction bases outside the gene matches: 2. The CDR3 consists of 13 residues. Germline-derived CDR1 and CDR2 are KGHSH and LQKENI. CDR3 coding DNA: TGTGCCAGCTCACCCGGGACAGTTTCACCCCTCCACTTT. Its protein product is CASSPGTVSPLHF.

CDR3 DNA sequence: TGTGCCAGCACCGTTGACAGGGATGAGCAGTACTTC. This sequence encodes CASTVDRDEQYF. This rearrangement joins TRBV7-9 to TRBJ2-7; the match to TRBD1 covers 7 bases. The germline gives CDR1 SEHNR, CDR2 FQNEAQ (reference sequence). This CDR3 region has 12 residues. With 7 bases clipped from V and 7 bases from J, the junction kept 7 bases outside the gene matches.

The rearrangement links TRBV6-1 to TRBJ1-5, with 9 positions matching TRBD1. The CDR3 sequence is 15 residues long. V dropped 0 bases and J dropped 7; count of bases not matched to a gene: 4. Germline loops: CDR1 MNHNS, CDR2 SASEGT. The CDR3 DNA follows: TGTGCCAGCAGTGAAGCGGGACAGGGCATACAGCCCCAGCATTTT. This encodes CASSEAGQGIQPQHF.

This clone has a handful of counts. The rearrangement uses TRBV2 and TRBJ1-1; the match to TRBD1 covers 7 bases. With 6 bases clipped from V and 0 bases from J, the junction kept 1 base outside the gene matches. The germline CDR1 and CDR2 sequences are SNHLY and FYNNEI. The CDR3 runs 13 residues. CDR3 sequence: CASRTGLNTEAFF. The CDR3 coding sequence is TGTGCCAGCAGGACAGGGTTGAACACTGAAGCTTTCTTT.

The chain combines TRBV6-5 with TRBJ1-1, with unresolved D. Trimming took 7 bases from V and 9 from J, leaving 21 bases between them. Germline V gene sequence: CDR1 MNHEY, CDR2 SVGAGI. The CDR3 covers 14 residues. This CDR3 is CASTSYLRLPKAFF. The CDR3 nucleotides read TGTGCCAGCACTTCATACCTCCGACTGCCGAAAGCTTTCTTT.

This clone was recorded a few times. The V and J genes are TRBV12-5 and TRBJ2-3; maybe TRBD2 (5 bases). In germline, CDR1 is LGHNT, CDR2 FRNRAP. This CDR3 is built from 15 residues. Trimming took off 1 base at V and 5 bases at J, with 13 bases between the two ends. The CDR3 loop reads CASGLGGLSKDTQYF. The CDR3, as DNA: TGTGCTAGTGGTTTGGGAGGGTTGAGTAAAGATACGCAGTATTTT.

The chain employs TRBV6-5 and TRBJ2-1; 11 bases map to TRBD2. Losses at the gene ends were 5 bases for V and 4 bases for J; bases not matched to a gene: 4. Germline V gene sequence: CDR1 MNHEY, CDR2 SVGAGI. The CDR3 is made up of 15 amino acids. The CDR3 region is CASSPGTSGYNEQFF. In DNA, the CDR3 is TGTGCCAGCAGTCCCGGGACTAGCGGTTACAATGAGCAGTTCTTC.

This clone turned up a few times. The V gene is TRBV5-1, the J gene TRBJ2-2; 7 bases map to TRBD2. The CDR3 is 16 amino acids. The trim removed 3 bases at V and 5 bases at J, leaving 10 bases unmatched. From germline, CDR1 is SGHRS and CDR2 YFSETQ. The CDR3 region has the DNA TGCGCCAGCAGCTGGGGCGGGACTAAACCGACCGGGGAGCTGTTTTTT. Protein sequence: CASSWGGTKPTGELFF.

This sequence joins TRBV9 and TRBJ1-2, with TRBD1 matching 9 bases. The CDR3 totals 14 residues. Looked up from germline, CDR1 is SGDLS and CDR2 is YYNGEE. V lost 0 bases, J lost 6 bases, and 3 bases stayed unmatched. CDR3 coding DNA: TGTGCCAGCAGCGTAGTAACAGGGGGCCATGGCTACACCTTC. Its protein is CASSVVTGGHGYTF.

This rearrangement joins TRBV6-6 to TRBJ1-1; 8 nucleotides agree with TRBD1. Germline CDR1 is MNHNY and CDR2 is SVGAGI (reference sequence). This CDR3 is built from 13 residues. The junction had 5 bases not matched to a gene; V was cut back by 7 bases and J by 4 bases. CDR3 region: CASKTGGATEAFF. DNA for the CDR3: TGTGCCAGCAAAACAGGGGGAGCCACTGAAGCTTTCTTT.

The V and J genes are TRBV5-1 and TRBJ2-2, with 10 bases aligning to TRBD2. The ends lost 4 bases at V and 7 bases at J; junction bases unmatched: 13. This CDR3 spans 17 amino acids. The germline CDR1 and CDR2 sequences are SGHRS and YFSETQ. The CDR3: CASSRDPAGLAIGELFF. The CDR3 DNA reads as TGCGCCAGCAGCCGAGACCCCGCGGGACTAGCGATCGGGGAGCTGTTTTTT.

The V gene is TRBV7-3, the J gene TRBJ1-1; D might be TRBD1 (6 bases). CDR3 length: 13 residues. The germline gives CDR1 SGHTA, CDR2 FQGTGA. V was shortened by 4 bases and J by 4 bases, with 10 bases between the two germline ends. Written as DNA, the CDR3 is TGTGCCAGCAGCTATAGGGGGGGCACTGAAGCTTTCTTT. Translating gives CASSYRGGTEAFF.

This clone was picked up one time. This chain links TRBV6-6 with TRBJ1-4, with TRBD1 matching over 7 bases. The CDR3 runs to 16 residues. J gave up 4 bases and V 6 bases, and 11 bases lay outside the gene matches. Looked up from germline, CDR1 is MNHNY and CDR2 is SVGAGI (reference sequence). CDR3 amino acids: CASSREQGRRNEKLFF. The CDR3 DNA reads TGTGCCAGCAGCCGGGAACAGGGGCGTCGTAATGAAAAACTGTTTTTT.

This clone was observed a few times. The gene calls are TRBV20-1 and TRBJ1-1; a possible D gene is TRBD1 (5 bases). The CDR3 totals 11 residues. The V end lost 3 bases, the J end lost 5 bases, and 7 bases lay between the germline ends. The germline V gene encodes CDR1 DFQATT and CDR2 SNEGSKA (reference sequence). CDR3 in amino acids: CSARRTTEAFF. The CDR3 DNA follows: TGCAGTGCTAGGAGGACAACTGAAGCTTTCTTT.

The chain combines TRBV5-7 with TRBJ1-3, with a tentative D call TRBD1 (6 bases). TRBV5-7 is identified as an open reading frame with a role that is uncertain. V was shortened by 1 base and J by 3 bases, with 11 bases between the two germline ends. This CDR3 is built from 15 residues. CDR3 nucleotide sequence: TGTGCCAGCAGCTTGACGGGGGGCTTTGGAAACACCATATATTTT. Its translation is CASSLTGGFGNTIYF.

V and J are TRBV7-9 and TRBJ2-2, with 9 bases identical to TRBD2. Trimming at V came to 1 base and at J to 6 bases, leaving 6 bases not matched to a gene. CDR3 length equals 16 residues. From germline, CDR1 is SEHNR and CDR2 FQNEAQ (reference sequence). CDR3: CASSLGIAGAPGELFF. CDR3 sequence (DNA): TGTGCCAGCAGCTTAGGGATAGCGGGAGCTCCCGGGGAGCTGTTTTTT.

This clone was counted only a few times. The rearrangement links TRBV10-3 to TRBJ1-1; 10 bases line up with TRBD1. J was trimmed by 7 bases and V by 11 bases; bases with no gene match: 13. This CDR3 region has 14 residues. Germline V gene data show CDR1 as ENHRY and CDR2 as SYGVKD. The CDR3 DNA reads as TGTGCCTCACGACGGGACAGGGGTCGGAGTGAAGCTTTCTTT. Translating it yields CASRRDRGRSEAFF.

The chain recombines TRBV7-9 with TRBJ1-2; D gene ambiguous. Germline CDR1 reads SEHNR; CDR2 reads FQNEAQ (reference sequence). The V end lost 1 base, the J end lost 8 bases, and 11 bases lay between the germline ends. This CDR3 contains 13 residues. The CDR3: CASSLVEGRGYTF. CDR3 bases: TGTGCCAGCAGCTTAGTAGAGGGTAGGGGCTACACCTTC.

This clone was detected only a few times. The chain couples TRBV6-4 to TRBJ2-3; 8 bases map to TRBD2. This CDR3 has 15 residues. With 0 bases clipped from V and 1 base from J, the junction kept 0 bases outside the gene matches. Germline assignment: CDR1 MRHNA and CDR2 SNTAGT. This CDR3 is CASSDSSGGTDTQYF. The DNA for the CDR3 is TGTGCCAGCAGTGACTCTAGCGGGGGCACAGATACGCAGTATTTT.

The chain links TRBV30 to TRBJ2-7, with TRBD2 matching over 7 bases. The CDR3 extends over 12 amino acids. The germline V gene encodes CDR1 GTSNPN and CDR2 SVGIG (reference sequence). V gave up 4 bases and J gave up 5 bases; unmatched junction bases: 5. This CDR3 is CAWMGGTHEQYF. Written as DNA, the CDR3 is TGTGCCTGGATGGGGGGGACCCACGAGCAGTACTTC. Together with reference TRBV30 and TRBJ2-7, the CDR3 gives the full variable domain: SQTIHQWPATLVQPVGSPLSLECTVEGTSNPNLYWYRQAAGRGLQLLFYSVGIGQISSEVPQNLSASRPQDRQFILSSKKLLLSDSGFYLCAWMGGTHEQYFGPGTRLTVT.